A selection of T cell receptor beta chains follows, all from one sample in a study of T cell responses to AZD1222 COVID-19 vaccine. Using immunoSEQ multiplex PCR, the repertoire was profiled, and TCRdb retains in-frame clones only, with some absent. The sample shows 30,000 to 35,000 clones, around 89% of them seen only once. The sample here was peripheral blood, taken 28 days after the second AZD1222 dose. These receptors were obtained from an adult who received the AZD1222 COVID-19 vaccine. CDR3s include the opening cysteine and the closing phenylalanine or tryptophan. D genes are given only for firm matches. For some rows the clone size is stated as once, few or many, or as a class when expanded; others skip it.

TRBD1	TRBV6-2/TRBV6-3	TRBJ1-2	-	CASSALPGQGKDGYTF	TGTGCCAGCAGTGCCCTACCGGGACAGGGGAAGGATGGCTACACCTTC
TRBD1	TRBV5-4	TRBJ1-1	-	CASSPQYQGGTEAFF	TGTGCCAGCAGCCCCCAATACCAGGGGGGCACTGAAGCTTTCTTT
TRBD2	TRBV19	TRBJ2-2	-	CASSPGLAANTGELFF	TGTGCCAGTAGTCCCGGACTAGCGGCGAACACCGGGGAGCTGTTTTTT
-	TRBV6-1	TRBJ1-1	-	CASSDRRNTEAFF	TGTGCCAGCAGTGATCGGAGGAACACTGAAGCTTTCTTT
TRBD1	TRBV3-1/TRBV3-2	TRBJ2-1	-	CASSPTPGQGSNNEQFF	TGTGCCAGCAGCCCTACTCCGGGACAGGGTTCCAACAATGAGCAGTTCTTC
TRBD1	TRBV10-3	TRBJ1-6	-	CAIKRTGKSSPLHF	TGTGCCATCAAACGGACAGGCAAGAGTTCACCCCTCCACTTT
-	TRBV3-1/TRBV3-2	TRBJ1-5	once	CASSQGIQPQHF	TGTGCCAGCAGTCAGGGGATTCAGCCCCAGCATTTT
-	TRBV28	TRBJ2-1	once	CASSLGALGQFF	TGTGCCAGCAGTTTGGGGGCCCTCGGGCAGTTCTTC
TRBD1	TRBV4-1	TRBJ2-5	once	CASSQDRTGGQETQYF	TGCGCCAGCAGCCAAGATCGGACAGGGGGCCAAGAGACCCAGTACTTC
TRBD1	TRBV18	TRBJ2-5	-	CASSPLAQGAKETQYF	TGTGCCAGCTCACCCCTGGCACAGGGGGCGAAAGAGACCCAGTACTTC
-	TRBV19	TRBJ2-3	-	CASSTIQGTDTQYF	TGTGCCAGTAGTACAATTCAGGGGACAGATACGCAGTATTTT
TRBD2	TRBV10-3	TRBJ2-3	-	CAIALAGGPDTQYF	TGTGCCATCGCACTAGCGGGGGGCCCAGATACGCAGTATTTT
TRBD1	TRBV5-4	TRBJ2-2	-	CASKDGTGETGELFF	TGTGCCAGCAAAGACGGGACAGGGGAGACCGGGGAGCTGTTTTTT
-	TRBV6-2/TRBV6-3	TRBJ1-1	-	CASSQGPEAFF	TGTGCCAGCAGCCAGGGCCCCGAAGCTTTCTTT
TRBD1	TRBV5-1	TRBJ1-4	-	CASSFGTGGEKLFF	TGCGCCAGCAGCTTTGGGACAGGCGGTGAAAAACTGTTTTTT
TRBD1	TRBV18	TRBJ1-2	-	CASSPRPGDRDRNYGYTF	TGTGCCAGCTCACCAAGACCCGGAGACAGGGATCGTAACTATGGCTACACCTTC
-	TRBV11-2	TRBJ1-2	-	CASSQLAAGYGYTF	TGTGCCAGCAGCCAACTCGCGGCGGGCTATGGCTACACCTTC
-	TRBV28	TRBJ1-1	-	CASSRRGAITEAFF	TGTGCCAGCAGTCGGAGGGGGGCGATCACTGAAGCTTTCTTT
-	TRBV7-9	TRBJ1-2	-	CASTKTPGTYGYTF	TGTGCCAGCACCAAAACCCCAGGGACCTATGGCTACACCTTC
-	TRBV19	TRBJ2-2	once	CASLSGASSTAGELFF	TGTGCCAGCCTCTCGGGGGCATCGTCTACTGCCGGGGAGCTGTTTTTT